This is a list of T cell receptor beta chains from one sample in a study of T cells after yellow fever vaccination. Each CDR3 protein is one row after TCRdb ran MiXCR on the 5' RACE reads. The sample carries approximately 550,000 distinct CDR3 sequences, 15% to 20% recorded once. This specimen was PBMCs, taken 15 days after the yellow fever booster vaccination. The source is a man aged 25 to 40 who received the YFV17D yellow fever vaccine. Both conserved end residues are part of each CDR3. The order of the fields is J gene, D gene, clone size, V gene, CDR3 protein, CDR3 DNA. The D gene is left open where the match is weak. Clone size is shown for a subset of rows, as once, few, many or a class of expanded clone.

>TRBJ2-5|TRBD2|few|TRBV20-1
CSARGVSGRAVETQYF
TGCAGTGCTAGAGGGGTTAGCGGGAGGGCTGTGGAGACCCAGTACTTC
>TRBJ2-6|TRBD1|NA|TRBV18
CASGPGGSGANVLTF
TGTGCCAGCGGGCCAGGGGGCTCTGGGGCCAACGTCCTGACTTTC
>TRBJ2-7|NA|NA|TRBV12-3/TRBV12-4
CASSFVAYEQYF
TGTGCCAGCAGTTTCGTGGCCTACGAGCAGTACTTC
>TRBJ2-2|NA|NA|TRBV28
CASSYGSANTGELFF
TGTGCCAGCAGTTATGGTAGCGCGAACACCGGGGAGCTGTTTTTT
>TRBJ2-7|NA|NA|TRBV20-1
CSASLKGGVKQYF
TGCAGTGCTTCATTGAAAGGTGGTGTGAAGCAGTACTTC
>TRBJ2-5|TRBD2|few|TRBV7-2
CASMSQGGFRETQYF
TGTGCCAGCATGTCCCAGGGAGGGTTTCGGGAGACCCAGTACTTC
>TRBJ1-1|NA|NA|TRBV12-3/TRBV12-4
CASSLIIGNTEAFF
TGTGCCAGCAGTTTAATAATCGGGAACACTGAAGCTTTCTTT
>TRBJ2-2|NA|NA|TRBV7-3
CASSLLVNTGELFF
TGTGCCAGCAGCTTACTAGTTAACACCGGGGAGCTGTTTTTT
>TRBJ2-2|TRBD2|NA|TRBV29-1
CSVSPRSSGPTGELFF
TGCAGCGTTAGTCCCCGGTCTAGCGGGCCGACCGGGGAGCTGTTTTTT
>TRBJ2-7|TRBD2|NA|TRBV3-1
CASSQLAGGPVEQYF
TGTGCCAGCAGCCAACTAGCGGGAGGGCCGGTGGAGCAGTACTTC
>TRBJ2-7|TRBD2|few|TRBV29-1
CSVSNLAGDEQYF
TGCAGCGTTAGTAATCTAGCGGGGGACGAGCAGTACTTC
>TRBJ2-3|NA|few|TRBV7-9
CASSPDSWADTQYF
TGTGCCAGCAGCCCCGACTCTTGGGCAGATACGCAGTATTTT
>TRBJ2-5|TRBD2|few|TRBV7-3
CASSSSSGSLETQYF
TGTGCCAGCAGCTCCTCTAGCGGGAGTCTGGAGACCCAGTACTTC
>TRBJ2-3|TRBD2|few|TRBV12-3/TRBV12-4
CASSFAGDTDTQYF
TGTGCCAGCAGTTTCGCGGGAGACACAGATACGCAGTATTTT
>TRBJ1-2|NA|NA|TRBV20-1
CSASVQDGYTF
TGCAGTGCTAGTGTACAGGATGGCTACACCTTC
>TRBJ1-1|NA|few|TRBV27
CATHRRVDTEAFF
TGTGCCACCCACAGACGAGTGGACACTGAAGCTTTCTTT
>TRBJ2-3|TRBD2|few|TRBV11-1
CASSPTTTSGSRSADTQYF
TGTGCCAGCAGCCCTACGACAACTAGCGGGTCTAGGAGCGCAGATACGCAGTATTTT
>TRBJ1-5|NA|few|TRBV27
CASKSLTGGFFQPQHF
TGTGCCAGCAAAAGCTTGACAGGAGGTTTCTTTCAGCCCCAGCATTTT
>TRBJ2-7|NA|few|TRBV7-8
CASSLVDRFYEQYF
TGTGCCAGCAGCTTAGTTGATAGGTTTTACGAGCAGTACTTC
>TRBJ2-7|NA|few|TRBV7-2
CASSVGTQWAEQYF
TGTGCCAGCAGCGTGGGGACCCAGTGGGCCGAGCAGTACTTC
>TRBJ2-7|TRBD1|few|TRBV6-2/TRBV6-3
CASSYNRGRDEQYF
TGTGCCAGCAGTTACAACAGGGGAAGGGACGAGCAGTACTTC
>TRBJ1-1|NA|NA|TRBV14
CASSQDGRAEAFF
TGTGCCAGCAGCCAAGATGGCCGAGCTGAAGCTTTCTTT
>TRBJ2-7|TRBD1|NA|TRBV20-1
CSASATGGFNEQYF
TGCAGTGCTAGCGCGACAGGGGGCTTTAACGAGCAGTACTTC
>TRBJ1-2|NA|few|TRBV7-2
CASSRGGVGYTF
TGTGCCAGCAGCAGGGGTGGAGTAGGCTACACCTTC
>TRBJ2-5|TRBD1|few|TRBV20-1
CSAQNRDRGLETQYF
TGCAGTGCTCAGAACCGGGACAGGGGGCTTGAGACCCAGTACTTC
>TRBJ1-6|TRBD1|NA|TRBV7-8
CASKNSPGGHNSPLHF
TGTGCCAGCAAGAATTCTCCAGGGGGCCATAATTCACCCCTCCACTTT
>TRBJ1-1|NA|few|TRBV6-2/TRBV6-3
CASSNGEGDTEAFF
TGTGCCAGCAGCAACGGGGAGGGGGACACTGAAGCTTTCTTT
>TRBJ2-3|NA|NA|TRBV5-5
CASSSLRGGSTDTQYF
TGTGCCAGCAGCTCCCTCAGGGGGGGAAGCACAGATACGCAGTATTTT
>TRBJ1-1|NA|NA|TRBV27
CASGPRENTEAFF
TGTGCCAGCGGCCCCAGGGAGAACACTGAAGCTTTCTTT
>TRBJ2-1|TRBD2|NA|TRBV7-3
CASSPSPTSGKYNEQFF
TGTGCCAGCAGCCCCAGCCCGACTAGCGGGAAGTACAATGAGCAGTTCTTC
>TRBJ2-1|NA|few|TRBV18
CASSFQQSDEQFF
TGTGCCAGCTCGTTCCAACAGTCGGATGAGCAGTTCTTC
>TRBJ1-1|NA|few|TRBV5-1
CASSLVGSNTEAFF
TGCGCCAGCAGCTTGGTAGGGTCGAACACTGAAGCTTTCTTT
>TRBJ2-7|NA|few|TRBV3-1
CASSQGGGLRYEQYF
TGTGCCAGCAGCCAAGGCGGAGGGCTCAGGTACGAGCAGTACTTC
>TRBJ2-7|NA|NA|TRBV20-1
CSARLVSGPSYEQYF
TGCAGTGCTAGACTGGTGAGCGGGCCCTCCTACGAGCAGTACTTC
>TRBJ1-2|NA|NA|TRBV7-9
CASSLAAADGYTF
TGTGCCAGCAGCTTAGCGGCGGCTGATGGCTACACCTTC
>TRBJ2-3|NA|NA|TRBV5-4
CASSLMSGSTDTQYF
TGTGCCAGCAGCCTTATGAGCGGGAGCACAGATACGCAGTATTTT
>TRBJ2-7|NA|NA|TRBV20-1
CSAPSTLLSYEQYF
TGCAGTGCCCCGTCGACGCTTCTTTCCTACGAGCAGTACTTC
>TRBJ2-3|TRBD2|few|TRBV28
CASSTLAGADTQYF
TGTGCCAGCAGTACCCTAGCGGGAGCAGATACGCAGTATTTT
>TRBJ2-7|NA|few|TRBV6-2/TRBV6-3
CASSYQAYEQYF
TGTGCCAGCAGTTACCAAGCATACGAGCAGTACTTC
>TRBJ2-7|NA|NA|TRBV19
CASSMRQSYEQYF
TGTGCCAGTAGTATGAGGCAGTCCTACGAGCAGTACTTC
>TRBJ2-1|TRBD2|NA|TRBV14
CASSSRTSGRAGQAAKQFF
TGTGCCAGCAGCTCCCGGACTAGCGGGAGGGCCGGGCAGGCGGCGAAGCAGTTCTTC